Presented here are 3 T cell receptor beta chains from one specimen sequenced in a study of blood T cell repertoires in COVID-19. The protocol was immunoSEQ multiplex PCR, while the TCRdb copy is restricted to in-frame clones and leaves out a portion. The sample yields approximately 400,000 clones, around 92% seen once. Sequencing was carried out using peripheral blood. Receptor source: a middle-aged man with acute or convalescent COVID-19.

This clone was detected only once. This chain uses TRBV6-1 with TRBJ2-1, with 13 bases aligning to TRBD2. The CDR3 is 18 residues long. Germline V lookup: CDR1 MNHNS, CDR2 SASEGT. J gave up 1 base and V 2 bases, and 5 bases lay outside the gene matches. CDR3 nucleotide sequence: TGTGCCAGCAGTGAACTTGGACTAGCGGGAGTGTCCTACAATGAGCAGTTCTTC. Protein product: CASSELGLAGVSYNEQFF.

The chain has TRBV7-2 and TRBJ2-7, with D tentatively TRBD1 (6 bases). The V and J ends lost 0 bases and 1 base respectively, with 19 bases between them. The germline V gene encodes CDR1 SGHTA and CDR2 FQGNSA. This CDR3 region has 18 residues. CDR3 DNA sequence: TGTGCCAGCAGCTTAGCGGGTGGGGGCCCCGGGTATTCCTACGAGCAGTACTTC. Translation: CASSLAGGGPGYSYEQYF.

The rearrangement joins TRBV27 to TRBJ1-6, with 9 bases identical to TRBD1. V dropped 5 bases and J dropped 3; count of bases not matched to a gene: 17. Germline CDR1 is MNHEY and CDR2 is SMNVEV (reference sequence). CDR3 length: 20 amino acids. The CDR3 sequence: CASSGLRDRERLFYNSPLHF. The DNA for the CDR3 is TGTGCCAGCAGTGGTCTCCGGGACAGGGAGCGGCTTTTCTATAATTCACCCCTCCACTTT.